This T cell receptor (beta chain) was sequenced in a study of T cell repertoires in aging, cancer and after chemotherapy. Rearranged V-D-J TRB sequences were amplified with a mixed TRB-A/B primer pool. MiXCR, applied by TCRdb to the multiplex PCR reads, yields one record per CDR3 protein. This sample carries some 5,000 distinct CDR3 sequences, over 30% of them seen once, and the ten largest clones take 45%. Amplification of TCR beta used genomic DNA extracted from peripheral blood. CDR3 length equals 12 residues. Trimming cost V 2 bases and J 7 bases, with 11 bases left between them. Germline V gives CDR1 SQVTM, CDR2 ANQGSEA.

The receptor's source is a human donor with a blood cancer. Sequenced sample: blood. This chain links TRBV29-1 with TRBJ1-1; a weak D match, TRBD1 (5 bases). CDR3 residues: CSVETTVREAFF. In DNA form, the CDR3 reads TGCAGCGTTGAAACGACAGTCCGTGAAGCTTTCTTT.